A selection of T cell receptor beta chains follows, all from one sample in a study of neurological immune-mediated disorders. MiXCR was run by TCRdb on the 5' RACE reads, yielding one entry per CDR3 protein. The data contain over 70,000 distinct CDR3 sequences, roughly 10% of them seen just once; the ten biggest clones take up 8.5% to 10%. The sequenced material came from PBMCs. The receptors shown here come from a man aged 25 to 40 in good health. Both conserved end residues are part of each CDR3. Fields, in order: clone size, D gene, J gene, V gene, CDR3 DNA, CDR3 protein. The D gene is left open where the match is weak. Size is omitted from some rows. Given values are once, few, many or a class for expanded clones.

abundance: many; d_gene: TRBD1; j_gene: TRBJ1-4; v_gene: TRBV12-3/TRBV12-4; CDR3nt: TGTGCCAGCAGCCCTACAGGGGCGAATGAAAAACTGTTTTTT; CDR3aa: CASSPTGANEKLFF
abundance: many; d_gene: NA; j_gene: TRBJ2-7; v_gene: TRBV27; CDR3nt: TGTGCCAGCAGTTTAGAACCGGGCTACGAGCAGTACTTC; CDR3aa: CASSLEPGYEQYF
abundance: many; d_gene: NA; j_gene: TRBJ1-2; v_gene: TRBV20-1; CDR3nt: TGCAGTGCTAGAAGTCACGACGAGCCGGGCTACACCTTC; CDR3aa: CSARSHDEPGYTF
abundance: NA; d_gene: TRBD2; j_gene: TRBJ2-7; v_gene: TRBV29-1; CDR3nt: TGCAGCGTTACTACTAGCGGGAGGCGTCTGACCTACGAGCAGTACTTC; CDR3aa: CSVTTSGRRLTYEQYF
abundance: many; d_gene: TRBD2; j_gene: TRBJ2-7; v_gene: TRBV4-1; CDR3nt: TGCGCCAGCAGCCAATGGACTAGCGGGAGCCACGAGCAGTACTTC; CDR3aa: CASSQWTSGSHEQYF
abundance: many; d_gene: NA; j_gene: TRBJ2-7; v_gene: TRBV7-2; CDR3nt: TGTGCCAGCAGCATCCGGGAGCGGAGCTCCTACGAGCAGTACTTC; CDR3aa: CASSIRERSSYEQYF
abundance: NA; d_gene: NA; j_gene: TRBJ2-3; v_gene: TRBV4-1; CDR3nt: TGCGCCAGCAGCCAATTCAAGGGGGGCGAGGAATATACGCAGTATTTT; CDR3aa: CASSQFKGGEEYTQYF
abundance: many; d_gene: TRBD1; j_gene: TRBJ2-1; v_gene: TRBV28; CDR3nt: TGTGCCAGCAGTTTACCCGGGACAGAAAGTCAAAGAGATGAGCAGTTCTTC; CDR3aa: CASSLPGTESQRDEQFF
abundance: NA; d_gene: NA; j_gene: TRBJ2-2; v_gene: TRBV15; CDR3nt: TGTTCCACCAGAAGAGACTCTGGGAACACCGGGGAGCTGTTTTTT; CDR3aa: CSTRRDSGNTGELFF
abundance: many; d_gene: NA; j_gene: TRBJ2-3; v_gene: TRBV9; CDR3nt: TGTGCCAGCAGCGTAGTACCGAGCACAGATACGCAGTATTTT; CDR3aa: CASSVVPSTDTQYF
abundance: many; d_gene: NA; j_gene: TRBJ2-7; v_gene: TRBV9; CDR3nt: TGTGCCAGCAGTCAGAGTTCCGGGGTATCCTACGAGCAGTACTTC; CDR3aa: CASSQSSGVSYEQYF
abundance: many; d_gene: NA; j_gene: TRBJ1-1; v_gene: TRBV18; CDR3nt: TGTGCCAGCTCCTCGGGTGGGGCTGAAGCTTTCTTT; CDR3aa: CASSSGGAEAFF
abundance: NA; d_gene: NA; j_gene: TRBJ1-5; v_gene: TRBV20-1; CDR3nt: TGCAGTGCTAGCACAGGCTACCAGCCCCAGCATTTT; CDR3aa: CSASTGYQPQHF
abundance: NA; d_gene: TRBD1; j_gene: TRBJ2-5; v_gene: TRBV20-1; CDR3nt: TGCAGTGCACTACCCGGGACAGGGGATGAGACCCAGTACTTC; CDR3aa: CSALPGTGDETQYF
abundance: many; d_gene: NA; j_gene: TRBJ2-1; v_gene: TRBV3-1; CDR3nt: TGTGCCAGCAGCCAAGTGGGGTCGAACTACAATGAGCAGTTCTTC; CDR3aa: CASSQVGSNYNEQFF
abundance: many; d_gene: NA; j_gene: TRBJ1-4; v_gene: TRBV7-9; CDR3nt: TGTGCCAGCAGCTTAGCGGGGAAAAATGAAAAACTGTTTTTT; CDR3aa: CASSLAGKNEKLFF
abundance: many; d_gene: NA; j_gene: TRBJ1-2; v_gene: TRBV5-1; CDR3nt: TGCGCCAGCAGCTCGGACAGTTCGCTTAACTATGGCTACACCTTC; CDR3aa: CASSSDSSLNYGYTF
abundance: many; d_gene: NA; j_gene: TRBJ2-5; v_gene: TRBV7-2; CDR3nt: TGTGCCAGCAGCTTCTGGGGGAAACAAGAGACCCAGTACTTC; CDR3aa: CASSFWGKQETQYF
abundance: many; d_gene: NA; j_gene: TRBJ2-7; v_gene: TRBV20-1; CDR3nt: TGCAGTGCTAGTAAGGGGGAGAACCACGAGCAGTACTTC; CDR3aa: CSASKGENHEQYF
abundance: many; d_gene: TRBD2; j_gene: TRBJ2-2; v_gene: TRBV11-3; CDR3nt: TGTGCCAGCAGACAAACCGGGACTAGCGGCACCGGGGAGCTGTTTTTT; CDR3aa: CASRQTGTSGTGELFF
abundance: few; d_gene: NA; j_gene: TRBJ2-1; v_gene: TRBV6-1; CDR3nt: TGTGCCAGCAGTGCGGCCAATCCTACAAATGAGCAGTTCTTC; CDR3aa: CASSAANPTNEQFF
abundance: many; d_gene: NA; j_gene: TRBJ2-3; v_gene: TRBV10-1; CDR3nt: TGCGCCAGCAGTGATAGCACAGATACGCAGTATTTT; CDR3aa: CASSDSTDTQYF
abundance: many; d_gene: TRBD1; j_gene: TRBJ2-2; v_gene: TRBV7-8; CDR3nt: TGTGCCAGCAGCTACCTAGGGACAGCCGGGGAGCTGTTTTTT; CDR3aa: CASSYLGTAGELFF
abundance: many; d_gene: NA; j_gene: TRBJ2-2; v_gene: TRBV5-1; CDR3nt: TGCGCCAGCAGCTTGGGAGCGGGGAACACCGGGGAGCTGTTTTTT; CDR3aa: CASSLGAGNTGELFF
abundance: many; d_gene: TRBD1; j_gene: TRBJ1-2; v_gene: TRBV28; CDR3nt: TGTGCCAGCAGTCTACCTCTTCGGACAGGTGGCTACACCTTC; CDR3aa: CASSLPLRTGGYTF
abundance: many; d_gene: TRBD1; j_gene: TRBJ2-1; v_gene: TRBV28; CDR3nt: TGTGCCAGCAGCTCCCTCGGACAGGGCGGGGATGAGCAGTTCTTC; CDR3aa: CASSSLGQGGDEQFF
abundance: many; d_gene: TRBD1; j_gene: TRBJ1-6; v_gene: TRBV5-5; CDR3nt: TGTGCCAGCAGCGGGGGACAGGGGGCGAATAATTCACCCCTCCACTTT; CDR3aa: CASSGGQGANNSPLHF
abundance: few; d_gene: TRBD1; j_gene: TRBJ2-2; v_gene: TRBV28; CDR3nt: TGTGCCAGCAGGGGACAGGGTACGAACACCGGGGAGCTGTTTTTT; CDR3aa: CASRGQGTNTGELFF
abundance: many; d_gene: NA; j_gene: TRBJ2-7; v_gene: TRBV5-1; CDR3nt: TGCGCCAGCAGCTTGGAACAGGGCACCTACGAGCAGTACTTC; CDR3aa: CASSLEQGTYEQYF
abundance: many; d_gene: TRBD1; j_gene: TRBJ1-1; v_gene: TRBV15; CDR3nt: TGTGCCACCGGCTCAGGGGGCCTGGGGAACACTGAAGCTTTCTTT; CDR3aa: CATGSGGLGNTEAFF
abundance: many; d_gene: NA; j_gene: TRBJ1-4; v_gene: TRBV7-2; CDR3nt: TGTGCCAGCAGCTTCCTGAGCACCCTAGGGAATGAAAAACTGTTTTTT; CDR3aa: CASSFLSTLGNEKLFF
abundance: NA; d_gene: TRBD1; j_gene: TRBJ2-2; v_gene: TRBV5-1; CDR3nt: TGCGCCAGCGCCGACAGGGCCACCGGGGAGCTGTTTTTT; CDR3aa: CASADRATGELFF
abundance: many; d_gene: NA; j_gene: TRBJ1-2; v_gene: TRBV25-1; CDR3nt: TGTGCCAGCAGTGAGGCCGGGATTGGGTATGGCTACACCTTC; CDR3aa: CASSEAGIGYGYTF
abundance: many; d_gene: TRBD2; j_gene: TRBJ2-3; v_gene: TRBV2; CDR3nt: TGTGCCAGCAGCGGGGAGGAACTAGCGAGCATCACAGATACGCAGTATTTT; CDR3aa: CASSGEELASITDTQYF
abundance: NA; d_gene: NA; j_gene: TRBJ2-1; v_gene: TRBV10-3; CDR3nt: TGTGCCATCAGTGAGGGGGAGGATGAGCAGTTCTTC; CDR3aa: CAISEGEDEQFF
abundance: many; d_gene: NA; j_gene: TRBJ2-3; v_gene: TRBV27; CDR3nt: TGTGCCAGCAGTCTGCAGGGCAAGGATACGCAGTATTTT; CDR3aa: CASSLQGKDTQYF
abundance: many; d_gene: NA; j_gene: TRBJ2-1; v_gene: TRBV28; CDR3nt: TGTGCCAGCAGTGACAATGAGCAGTTCTTC; CDR3aa: CASSDNEQFF
abundance: many; d_gene: TRBD2; j_gene: TRBJ2-1; v_gene: TRBV5-1; CDR3nt: TGCGCCAGCAGCTTGGCCGGGACTAGCGGGAGCTATGAGCAGTTCTTC; CDR3aa: CASSLAGTSGSYEQFF
abundance: many; d_gene: NA; j_gene: TRBJ2-2; v_gene: TRBV20-1; CDR3nt: TGCAGTGCGAGGGACGTGACGGAATACACCGGGGAGCTGTTTTTT; CDR3aa: CSARDVTEYTGELFF
abundance: many; d_gene: TRBD2; j_gene: TRBJ2-1; v_gene: TRBV20-1; CDR3nt: TGCAGTGCTAGGTTCGCGGGAGGAATCCCCTACAATGAGCAGTTCTTC; CDR3aa: CSARFAGGIPYNEQFF
abundance: NA; d_gene: NA; j_gene: TRBJ2-7; v_gene: TRBV30; CDR3nt: TGTGCCTGGAGTGTACGATGGGGTAACTTC; CDR3aa: CAWSVRWGNF
abundance: many; d_gene: NA; j_gene: TRBJ2-5; v_gene: TRBV2; CDR3nt: TGTGCCAGCAGCAGCGACGGGGCAGGGAGAGAGACCCAGTACTTC; CDR3aa: CASSSDGAGRETQYF
abundance: many; d_gene: NA; j_gene: TRBJ2-3; v_gene: TRBV5-1; CDR3nt: TGCGCCAGCAGGGATAGCGGTAGCACAGATACGCAGTATTTT; CDR3aa: CASRDSGSTDTQYF
abundance: NA; d_gene: NA; j_gene: TRBJ2-2; v_gene: TRBV12-3/TRBV12-4; CDR3nt: TGTGCCAGCAGTTTAGGAAGCACCGGGGAGCTGTTTTTT; CDR3aa: CASSLGSTGELFF
abundance: many; d_gene: TRBD1; j_gene: TRBJ1-1; v_gene: TRBV5-1; CDR3nt: TGCGCCAGCAGCCCACGGGACAGGGGCGGTGAAGCTTTCTTT; CDR3aa: CASSPRDRGGEAFF
abundance: many; d_gene: NA; j_gene: TRBJ2-1; v_gene: TRBV5-6; CDR3nt: TGTGCCAGCAGCTTGGGGGGCCCCGCCGAGCAGTTCTTC; CDR3aa: CASSLGGPAEQFF
abundance: few; d_gene: TRBD1; j_gene: TRBJ1-2; v_gene: TRBV25-1; CDR3nt: TGTGCCAGCAGTCACAGGGGTAACTATGGCTACACCTTC; CDR3aa: CASSHRGNYGYTF
abundance: many; d_gene: TRBD1; j_gene: TRBJ1-5; v_gene: TRBV2; CDR3nt: TGTGCCAGCAGCGAGGGACAGCCCAATCAGCCCCAGCATTTT; CDR3aa: CASSEGQPNQPQHF
abundance: NA; d_gene: NA; j_gene: TRBJ1-1; v_gene: TRBV18; CDR3nt: TGTGCCAGCTCACCGGGCAGGGCTGGCACTGAAGCTTTCTTT; CDR3aa: CASSPGRAGTEAFF
abundance: many; d_gene: NA; j_gene: TRBJ2-3; v_gene: TRBV3-1; CDR3nt: TGTGCCAGCAGTACTAGCACAGATACGCAGTATTTT; CDR3aa: CASSTSTDTQYF
abundance: many; d_gene: NA; j_gene: TRBJ1-4; v_gene: TRBV29-1; CDR3nt: TGCAGCGTTGGGGGGAAGAATGAAAAACTGTTTTTT; CDR3aa: CSVGGKNEKLFF
abundance: many; d_gene: TRBD2; j_gene: TRBJ2-3; v_gene: TRBV28; CDR3nt: TGTGCCAGCAGTTTAGCGGGAGTTGGAGATACGCAGTATTTT; CDR3aa: CASSLAGVGDTQYF
abundance: many; d_gene: NA; j_gene: TRBJ2-2; v_gene: TRBV5-1; CDR3nt: TGCGCCAGCAGCTCAGTGGGTGGCACCGGGGAGCTGTTTTTT; CDR3aa: CASSSVGGTGELFF
abundance: many; d_gene: NA; j_gene: TRBJ2-7; v_gene: TRBV10-3; CDR3nt: TGTGCCATCCAGTGGGGACGTGCCTACGAGCAGTACTTC; CDR3aa: CAIQWGRAYEQYF
abundance: many; d_gene: TRBD2; j_gene: TRBJ2-3; v_gene: TRBV29-1; CDR3nt: TGCAGCGTTGTAGCGGGAGTGGCAGATACGCAGTATTTT; CDR3aa: CSVVAGVADTQYF